This record covers a single T cell receptor (beta chain). Its antigen remains unidentified. This sample is drawn from a study of PD-L1 blockade in urothelial cancer. Study overall: Reported median T cell count for blood samples was around 150,000.

Findings and limits, study-wide: Improved survival was predicted by pretreatment blood TCR clonality below the median.

The data were produced by immunoSEQ multiplex PCR, yet TCRdb's version contains in-frame clones alone and is incomplete. The sample has 98,000 or so clones, roughly 89% seen once; the top ten hold approximately 1.5%. Time point described: pretreatment peripheral blood. The specimen comprised PBMCs, sampled around atezolizumab (anti-PD-L1) treatment. This TCR derives from a man aged 55 to 70 with urothelial cancer.

CDR3 DNA: TGTGCCAGTAGTACCCGGACAGGGGACGAGCAGTACTTC. This sequence encodes CASSTRTGDEQYF. The chain recombines TRBV19 with TRBJ2-7; 9 bases fit TRBD1. This CDR3 is 13 amino acids long. Germline lookup yields CDR1 LNHDA and CDR2 SQIVND (reference sequence). V was pared by 4 bases and J by 5 bases, with 3 bases of the junction left unmatched. Filled out from reference TRBV19 and TRBJ2-7, the complete variable domain reads DGGITQSPKYLFRKEGQNVTLSCEQNLNHDAMYWYRQDPGQGLRLIYYSQIVNDFQKGDIAEGYSVSREKKESFPLTVTSAQKNPTAFYLCASSTRTGDEQYFGPGTRLTVT.